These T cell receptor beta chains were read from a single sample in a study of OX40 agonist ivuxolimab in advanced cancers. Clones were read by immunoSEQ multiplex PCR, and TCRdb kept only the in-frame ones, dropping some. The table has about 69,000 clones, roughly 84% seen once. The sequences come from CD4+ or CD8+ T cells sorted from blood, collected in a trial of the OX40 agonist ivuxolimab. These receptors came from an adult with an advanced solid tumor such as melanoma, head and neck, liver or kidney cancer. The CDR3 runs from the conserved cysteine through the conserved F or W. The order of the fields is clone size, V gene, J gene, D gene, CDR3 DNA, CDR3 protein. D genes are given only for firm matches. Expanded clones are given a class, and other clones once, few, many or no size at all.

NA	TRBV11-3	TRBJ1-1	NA	TGTGCCAGCAGCTTAGGAGTCGGAATAAACACTGAAGCTTTCTTT	CASSLGVGINTEAFF
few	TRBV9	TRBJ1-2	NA	TGTGCCAGCAGCGTAATGGGATCGGGAGACTATGGCTACACCTTC	CASSVMGSGDYGYTF
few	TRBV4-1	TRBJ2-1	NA	TGCGCCAGCAGCCAAGAGGAGGGATACGGGGGGCCCAATGAGCAGTTCTTC	CASSQEEGYGGPNEQFF
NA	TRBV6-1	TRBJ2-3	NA	TGTGCCAGCTTAAGAGGGGGATTAACAGATACGCAGTATTTT	CASLRGGLTDTQYF
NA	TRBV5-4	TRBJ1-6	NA	TGTGCCAGCAGCCTGACAGGAAACTATAATTCACCCCTCCACTTT	CASSLTGNYNSPLHF
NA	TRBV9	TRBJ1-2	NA	TGTGCCAGCAGCGTAGGAAACAGGGAAATTTATGGCTACACCTTC	CASSVGNREIYGYTF
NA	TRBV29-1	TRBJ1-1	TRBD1	TGCAGCGTTGTGGGACAGGGAAATGAAGCTTTCTTT	CSVVGQGNEAFF
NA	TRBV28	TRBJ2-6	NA	TGTGCCAGCAGTTTCGGCAGCCGCCTTTCTGGGGCCAACGTCCTGACTTTC	CASSFGSRLSGANVLTF
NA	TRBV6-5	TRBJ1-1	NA	TGTGCCAGCAGTTACCTACCAGAGAACACTGAAGCTTTCTTT	CASSYLPENTEAFF
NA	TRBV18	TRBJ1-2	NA	TGTGCCAGCTCACCCGTCCAGGAACCCAACGGCTACACCTTC	CASSPVQEPNGYTF
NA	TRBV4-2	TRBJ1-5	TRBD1	TGTGCCAGCAGCCAATATGAGGGGGCGGCCAGATCATATCAGCCCCAGCATTTT	CASSQYEGAARSYQPQHF
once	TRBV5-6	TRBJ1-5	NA	TGTGCCAGCAGTCGTCAGGGGAGCAATCAGCCCCAGCATTTT	CASSRQGSNQPQHF
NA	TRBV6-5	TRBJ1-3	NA	TGTGCCAGCAGTGCCCCCGGGGGAAACACCATATATTTT	CASSAPGGNTIYF
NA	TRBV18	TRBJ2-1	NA	TGTGCCAGCTCACTGACAGGAGGACCGCGCTCCTACAATGAGCAGTTCTTC	CASSLTGGPRSYNEQFF
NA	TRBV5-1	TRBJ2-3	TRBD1	TGCGCCAGCAGCCCCGGACAGGGGGCAGATACGCAGTATTTT	CASSPGQGADTQYF
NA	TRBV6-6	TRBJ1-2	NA	TGTGCCAGCAGTCCCGACGGGGGGTATGGCTACACCTTC	CASSPDGGYGYTF
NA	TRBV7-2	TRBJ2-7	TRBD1	TGTGCCAGCAGCCAAGATAGGGACAGTTCCTACTACGAGCAGTACTTC	CASSQDRDSSYYEQYF
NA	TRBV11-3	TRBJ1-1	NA	TGTGCCAGCAGCTTAGGGGGGCACACTGAAGCTTTCTTT	CASSLGGHTEAFF
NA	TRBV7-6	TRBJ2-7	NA	TGTGCCAGCAGCCCGGGCCTCGAGCAGTACTTC	CASSPGLEQYF
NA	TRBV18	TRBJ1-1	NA	TGTGCCAGCTCACAAACGACGGGAGGGAGCACTGAAGCTTTCTTT	CASSQTTGGSTEAFF
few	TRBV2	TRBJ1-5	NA	TGTGCCAGCAGTGAAGTAACGGGGGATCAGCCCCAGCATTTT	CASSEVTGDQPQHF
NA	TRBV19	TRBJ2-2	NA	TGTGCCAGTAGTGAGGTGTGGAGTTGGGCCGGGGAGCTGTTTTTT	CASSEVWSWAGELFF